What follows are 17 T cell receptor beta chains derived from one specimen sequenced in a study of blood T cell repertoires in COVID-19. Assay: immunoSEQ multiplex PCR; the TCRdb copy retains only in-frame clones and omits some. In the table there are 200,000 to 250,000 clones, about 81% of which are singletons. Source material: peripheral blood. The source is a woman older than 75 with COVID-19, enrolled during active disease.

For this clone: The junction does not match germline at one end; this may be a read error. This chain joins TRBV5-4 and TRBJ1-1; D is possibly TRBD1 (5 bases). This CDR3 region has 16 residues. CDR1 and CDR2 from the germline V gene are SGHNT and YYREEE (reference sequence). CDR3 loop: CASCLGWGGENTEAFF. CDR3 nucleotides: TGTGCCAGCTGCTTGGGGTGGGGGGGGGAGAACACTGAAGCTTTCTTT.

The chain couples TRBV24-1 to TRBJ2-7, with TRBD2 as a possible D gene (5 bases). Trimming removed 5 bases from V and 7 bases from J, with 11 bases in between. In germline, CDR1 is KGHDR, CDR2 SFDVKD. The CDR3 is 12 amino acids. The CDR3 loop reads CATSGPRGEQYF. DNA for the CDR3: TGTGCCACCAGTGGACCCCGGGGAGAGCAGTACTTC.

CDR3 amino acids: CASSLGQGGGEQYF. CDR3 coding DNA: TGTGCCAGCAGCTTAGGACAGGGAGGAGGCGAGCAGTACTTC. The chain uses TRBV9 and TRBJ2-7, with 8 nucleotides matching TRBD1. Germline loops: CDR1 SGDLS, CDR2 YYNGEE. This CDR3 is 14 amino acids long. The junction had 9 bases not matched to a gene; V was cut back by 4 bases and J by 6 bases.

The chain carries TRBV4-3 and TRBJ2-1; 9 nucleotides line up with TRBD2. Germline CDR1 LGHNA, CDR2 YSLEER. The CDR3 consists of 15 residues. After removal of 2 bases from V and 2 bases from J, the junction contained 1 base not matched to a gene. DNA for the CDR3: TGCGCCAGCAGCCAACTAGCGGGAACCTACAATGAGCAGTTCTTC. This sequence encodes CASSQLAGTYNEQFF.

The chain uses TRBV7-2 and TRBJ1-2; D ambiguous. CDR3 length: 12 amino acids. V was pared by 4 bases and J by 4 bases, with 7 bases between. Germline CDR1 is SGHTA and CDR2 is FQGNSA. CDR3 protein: CASSSNTYGYTF. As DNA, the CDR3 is TGTGCCAGCAGCTCCAACACCTATGGCTACACCTTC.

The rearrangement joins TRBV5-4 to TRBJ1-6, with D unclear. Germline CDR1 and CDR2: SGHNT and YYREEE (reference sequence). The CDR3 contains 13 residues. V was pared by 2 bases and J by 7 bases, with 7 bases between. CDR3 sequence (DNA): TGTGCCAGCAGCTTCGCTAGGAATTCACCCCTCCACTTT. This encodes CASSFARNSPLHF.

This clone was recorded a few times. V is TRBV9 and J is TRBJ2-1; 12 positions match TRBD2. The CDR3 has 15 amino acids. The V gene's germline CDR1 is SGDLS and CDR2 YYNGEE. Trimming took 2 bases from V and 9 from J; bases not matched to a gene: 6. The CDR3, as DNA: TGTGCCAGCAGCGTTACATCTAGCGGGAGGGGTGAGCAGTTCTTC. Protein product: CASSVTSSGRGEQFF.

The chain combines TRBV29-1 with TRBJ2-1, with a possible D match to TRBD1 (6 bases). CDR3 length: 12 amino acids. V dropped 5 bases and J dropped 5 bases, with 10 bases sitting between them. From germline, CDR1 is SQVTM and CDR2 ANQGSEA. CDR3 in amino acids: CSVPTGNNEQFF. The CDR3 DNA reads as TGCAGCGTTCCTACAGGGAACAATGAGCAGTTCTTC.

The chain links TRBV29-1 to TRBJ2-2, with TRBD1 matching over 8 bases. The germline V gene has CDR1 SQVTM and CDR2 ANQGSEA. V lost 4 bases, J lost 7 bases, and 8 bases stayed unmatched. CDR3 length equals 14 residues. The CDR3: CSVAPTGEGGELFF. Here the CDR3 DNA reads TGCAGCGTTGCCCCGACAGGGGAAGGCGGGGAGCTGTTTTTT.

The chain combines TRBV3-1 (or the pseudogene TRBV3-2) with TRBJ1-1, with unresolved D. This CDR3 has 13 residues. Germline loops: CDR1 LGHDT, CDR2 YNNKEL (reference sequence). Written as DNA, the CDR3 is TGTGCTTCCGGCTTAGGAGGGAAGACTGAAGCTTTCTTT. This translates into CASGLGGKTEAFF.

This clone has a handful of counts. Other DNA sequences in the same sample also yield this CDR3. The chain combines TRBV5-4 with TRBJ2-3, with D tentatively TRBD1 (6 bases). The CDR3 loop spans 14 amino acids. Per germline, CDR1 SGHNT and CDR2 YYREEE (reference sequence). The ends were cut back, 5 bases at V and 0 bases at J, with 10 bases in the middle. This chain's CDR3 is CASSFGQSTDTQYF. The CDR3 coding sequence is TGTGCCAGCAGTTTCGGACAGAGCACAGATACGCAGTATTTT.

The CDR3 DNA sequence: TGTGCCAGCAGACCGGACAGTGGGGTAGGACCCCTCCACTTT. It yields the protein CASRPDSGVGPLHF. The chain combines TRBV7-2 with TRBJ1-6; D possibly corresponds to TRBD1 (6 bases). The CDR3 loop spans 14 amino acids. CDR1 and CDR2 (germline): SGHTA, FQGNSA. Trimming stripped 6 bases from V and 12 bases from J, with 18 bases between.

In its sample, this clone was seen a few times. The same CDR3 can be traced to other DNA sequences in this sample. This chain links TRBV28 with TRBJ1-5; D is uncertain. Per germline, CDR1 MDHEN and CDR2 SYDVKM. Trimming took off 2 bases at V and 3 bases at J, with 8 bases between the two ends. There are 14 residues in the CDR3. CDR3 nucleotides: TGTGCCAGCAGTTTAGGGCAGTTCAATCAGCCCCAGCATTTT. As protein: CASSLGQFNQPQHF.

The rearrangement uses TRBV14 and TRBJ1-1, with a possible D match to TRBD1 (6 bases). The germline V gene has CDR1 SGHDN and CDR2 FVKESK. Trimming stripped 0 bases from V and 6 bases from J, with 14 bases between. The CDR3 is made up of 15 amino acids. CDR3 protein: CASSQEPGGRAEAFF. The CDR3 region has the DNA TGTGCCAGCAGCCAAGAGCCGGGGGGCAGGGCTGAAGCTTTCTTT.

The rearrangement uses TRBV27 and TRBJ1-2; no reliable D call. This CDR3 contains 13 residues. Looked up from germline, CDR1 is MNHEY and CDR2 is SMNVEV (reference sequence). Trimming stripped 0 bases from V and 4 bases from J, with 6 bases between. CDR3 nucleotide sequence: TGTGCCAGCAGTTTATCGATCGGCTATGGCTACACCTTC. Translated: CASSLSIGYGYTF.

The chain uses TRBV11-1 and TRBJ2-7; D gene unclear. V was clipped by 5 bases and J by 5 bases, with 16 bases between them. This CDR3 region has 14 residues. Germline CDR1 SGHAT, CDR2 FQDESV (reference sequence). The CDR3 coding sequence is TGTGCCAGCAGCCCTCTGCTCAGCGTAAACGAGCAGTACTTC. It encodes CASSPLLSVNEQYF.

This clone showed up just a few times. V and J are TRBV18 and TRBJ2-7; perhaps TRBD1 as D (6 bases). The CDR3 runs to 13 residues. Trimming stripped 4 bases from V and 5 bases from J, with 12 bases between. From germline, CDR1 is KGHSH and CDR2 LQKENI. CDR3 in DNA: TGTGCCAGCTCACTACAGGGAGTTGACGAGCAGTACTTC. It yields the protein CASSLQGVDEQYF.